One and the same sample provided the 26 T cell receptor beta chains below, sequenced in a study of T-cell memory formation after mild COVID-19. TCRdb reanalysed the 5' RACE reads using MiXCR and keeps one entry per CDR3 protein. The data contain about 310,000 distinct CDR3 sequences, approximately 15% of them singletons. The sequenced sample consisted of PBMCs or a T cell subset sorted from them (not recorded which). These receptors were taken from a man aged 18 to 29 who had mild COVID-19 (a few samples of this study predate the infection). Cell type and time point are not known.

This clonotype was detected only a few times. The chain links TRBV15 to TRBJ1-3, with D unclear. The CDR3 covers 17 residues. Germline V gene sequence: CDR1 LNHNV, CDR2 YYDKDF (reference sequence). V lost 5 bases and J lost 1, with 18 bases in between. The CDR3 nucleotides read TGTGCCACCAGCCCACGAGGCCCCCGTCTTTCTGGAAACACCATATATTTT. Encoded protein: CATSPRGPRLSGNTIYF. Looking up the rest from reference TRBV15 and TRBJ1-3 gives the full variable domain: DAMVIQNPRYQVTQFGKPVTLSCSQTLNHNVMYWYQQKSSQAPKLLFHYYDKDFNNEADTPDNFQSRRPNTSFCFLDIRSPGLGDTAMYLCATSPRGPRLSGNTIYFGEGSWLTVV.

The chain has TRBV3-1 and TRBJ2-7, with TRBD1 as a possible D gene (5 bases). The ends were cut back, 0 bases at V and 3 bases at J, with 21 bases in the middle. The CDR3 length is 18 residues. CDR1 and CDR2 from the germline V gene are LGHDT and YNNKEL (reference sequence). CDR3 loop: CASSQDPQEGATDYEQYF. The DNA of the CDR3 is TGTGCCAGCAGCCAAGACCCACAGGAAGGAGCCACCGACTACGAGCAGTACTTC.

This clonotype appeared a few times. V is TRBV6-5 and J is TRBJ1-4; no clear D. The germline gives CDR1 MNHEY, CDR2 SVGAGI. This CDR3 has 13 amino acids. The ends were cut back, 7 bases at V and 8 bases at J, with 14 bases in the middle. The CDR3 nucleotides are TGTGCCAGCACCGGGAATGGCAAGGAAAAACTGTTTTTT. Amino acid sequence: CASTGNGKEKLFF.

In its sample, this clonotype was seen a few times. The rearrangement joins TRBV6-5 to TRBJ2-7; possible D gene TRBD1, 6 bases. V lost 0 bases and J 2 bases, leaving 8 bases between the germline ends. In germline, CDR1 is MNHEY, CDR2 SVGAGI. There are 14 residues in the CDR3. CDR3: CASSYSSGAYEQYV. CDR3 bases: TGTGCCAGCAGTTACTCTTCAGGGGCCTACGAGCAGTACGTC.

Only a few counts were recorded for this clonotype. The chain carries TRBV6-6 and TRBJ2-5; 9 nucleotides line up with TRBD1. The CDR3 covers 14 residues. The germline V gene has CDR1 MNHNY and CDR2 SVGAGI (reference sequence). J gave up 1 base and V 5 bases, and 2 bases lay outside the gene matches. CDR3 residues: CASSPQGAQETQYF. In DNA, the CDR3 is TGTGCCAGCAGTCCACAGGGGGCCCAAGAGACCCAGTACTTC.

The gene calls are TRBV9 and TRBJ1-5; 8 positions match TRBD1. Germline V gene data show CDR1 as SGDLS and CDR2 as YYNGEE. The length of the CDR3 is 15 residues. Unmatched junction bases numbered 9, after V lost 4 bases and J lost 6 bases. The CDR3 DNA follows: TGTGCCAGCAGCCTAACAGGGGGATCAGGTCAGCCCCAGCATTTT. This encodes CASSLTGGSGQPQHF.

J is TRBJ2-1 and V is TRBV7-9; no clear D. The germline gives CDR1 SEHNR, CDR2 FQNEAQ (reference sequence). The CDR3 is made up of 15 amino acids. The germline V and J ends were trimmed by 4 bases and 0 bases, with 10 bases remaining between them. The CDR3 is CASSSVYSSYNEQFF. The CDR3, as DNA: TGTGCCAGCAGCTCCGTTTACAGCTCCTACAATGAGCAGTTCTTC. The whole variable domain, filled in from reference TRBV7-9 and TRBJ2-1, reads DTGVSQNPRHKITKRGQNVTFRCDPISEHNRLYWYRQTLGQGPEFLTYFQNEAQLEKSRLLSDRFSAERPKGSFSTLEIQRTEQGDSAMYLCASSSVYSSYNEQFFGPGTRLTVL.

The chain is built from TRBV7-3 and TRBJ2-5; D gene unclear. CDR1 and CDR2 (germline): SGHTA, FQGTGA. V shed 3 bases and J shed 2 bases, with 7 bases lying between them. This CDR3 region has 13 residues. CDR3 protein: CASSFSNQETQYF. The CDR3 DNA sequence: TGTGCCAGCAGCTTTAGTAATCAAGAGACCCAGTACTTC.

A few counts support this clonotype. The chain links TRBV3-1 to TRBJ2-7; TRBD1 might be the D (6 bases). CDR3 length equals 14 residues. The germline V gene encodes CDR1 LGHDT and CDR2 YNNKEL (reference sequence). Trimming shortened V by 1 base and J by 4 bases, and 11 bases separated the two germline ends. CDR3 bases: TGTGCCAGCAGCCAAGGTACAGGGAAATACGAGCAGTACGTC. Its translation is CASSQGTGKYEQYV.

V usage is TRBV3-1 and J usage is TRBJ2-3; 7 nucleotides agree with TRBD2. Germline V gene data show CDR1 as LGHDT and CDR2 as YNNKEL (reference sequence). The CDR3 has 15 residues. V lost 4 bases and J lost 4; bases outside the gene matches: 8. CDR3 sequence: CASSLARGSPDTQYF. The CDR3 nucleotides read TGTGCCAGCAGCCTCGCGCGGGGGAGCCCAGATACGCAGTATTTT.

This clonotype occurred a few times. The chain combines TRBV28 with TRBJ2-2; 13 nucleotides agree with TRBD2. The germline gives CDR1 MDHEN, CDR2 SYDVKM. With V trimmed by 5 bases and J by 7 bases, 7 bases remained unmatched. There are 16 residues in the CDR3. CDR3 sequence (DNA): TGTGCCAGCAGTCCCACTAGCGGGGGGGCAAACGGGGAGCTGTTTTTT. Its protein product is CASSPTSGGANGELFF.

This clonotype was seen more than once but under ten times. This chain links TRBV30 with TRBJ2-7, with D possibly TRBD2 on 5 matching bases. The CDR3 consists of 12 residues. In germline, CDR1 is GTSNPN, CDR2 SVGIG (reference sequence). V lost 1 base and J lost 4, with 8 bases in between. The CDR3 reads CAWSAREYEQYF. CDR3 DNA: TGTGCCTGGAGTGCAAGGGAGTACGAGCAGTACTTC. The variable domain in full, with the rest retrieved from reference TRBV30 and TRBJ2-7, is SQTIHQWPATLVQPVGSPLSLECTVEGTSNPNLYWYRQAAGRGLQLLFYSVGIGQISSEVPQNLSASRPQDRQFILSSKKLLLSDSGFYLCAWSAREYEQYFGPGTRLTVT.

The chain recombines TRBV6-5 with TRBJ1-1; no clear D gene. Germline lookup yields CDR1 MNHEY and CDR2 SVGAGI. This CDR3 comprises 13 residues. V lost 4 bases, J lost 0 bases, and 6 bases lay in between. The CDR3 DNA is TGTGCCAGCAGTTCACTTTTGAACACTGAAGCTTTCTTT. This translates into CASSSLLNTEAFF.

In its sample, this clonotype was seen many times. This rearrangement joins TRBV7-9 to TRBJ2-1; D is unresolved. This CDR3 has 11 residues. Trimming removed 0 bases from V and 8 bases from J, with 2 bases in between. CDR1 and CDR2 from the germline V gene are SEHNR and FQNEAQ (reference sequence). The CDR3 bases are TGTGCCAGCAGCTTAGCGCATGAGCAGTTCTTC. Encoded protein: CASSLAHEQFF.

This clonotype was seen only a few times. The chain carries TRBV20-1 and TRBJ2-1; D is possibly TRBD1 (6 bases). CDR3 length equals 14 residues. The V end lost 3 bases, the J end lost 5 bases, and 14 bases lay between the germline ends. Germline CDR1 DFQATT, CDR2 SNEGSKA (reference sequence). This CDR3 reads CSASVAGANNEQFF. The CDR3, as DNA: TGCAGTGCTAGTGTGGCAGGGGCTAACAATGAGCAGTTCTTC.

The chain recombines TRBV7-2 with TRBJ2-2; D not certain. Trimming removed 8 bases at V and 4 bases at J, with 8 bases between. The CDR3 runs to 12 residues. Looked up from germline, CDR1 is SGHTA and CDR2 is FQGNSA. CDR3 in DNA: TGTGCCAGCCGCCGGGTCACCGGGGAGCTGTTTTTT. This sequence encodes CASRRVTGELFF.

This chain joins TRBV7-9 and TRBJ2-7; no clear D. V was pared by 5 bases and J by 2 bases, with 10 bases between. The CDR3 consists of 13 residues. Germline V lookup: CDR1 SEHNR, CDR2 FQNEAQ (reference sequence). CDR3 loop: CASSLINPYEQYF. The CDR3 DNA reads TGTGCCAGCAGCCTAATAAATCCCTACGAGCAGTACTTC.

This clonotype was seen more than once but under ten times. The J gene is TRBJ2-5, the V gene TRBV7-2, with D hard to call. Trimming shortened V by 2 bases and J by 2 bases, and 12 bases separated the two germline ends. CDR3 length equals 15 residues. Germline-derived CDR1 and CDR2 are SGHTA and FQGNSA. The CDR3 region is CASSLNDGPQETQYF. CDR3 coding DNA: TGTGCCAGCAGCTTAAATGACGGGCCTCAAGAGACCCAGTACTTC.

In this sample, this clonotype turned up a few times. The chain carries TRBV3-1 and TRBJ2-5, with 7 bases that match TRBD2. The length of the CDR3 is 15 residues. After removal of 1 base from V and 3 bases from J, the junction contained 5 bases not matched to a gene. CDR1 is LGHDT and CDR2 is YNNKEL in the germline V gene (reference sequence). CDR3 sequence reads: CASSQAGGSKETQYF. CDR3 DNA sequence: TGTGCCAGCAGCCAAGCCGGGGGGTCCAAAGAGACCCAGTACTTC.

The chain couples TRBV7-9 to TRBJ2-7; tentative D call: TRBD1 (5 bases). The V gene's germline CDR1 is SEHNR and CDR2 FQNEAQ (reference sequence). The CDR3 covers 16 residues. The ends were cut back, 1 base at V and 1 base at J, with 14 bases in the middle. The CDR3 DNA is TGTGCCAGCAGCTTAGGGCCAAGGGGTGGTTCCTACGAGCAGTACTTC. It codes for CASSLGPRGGSYEQYF.

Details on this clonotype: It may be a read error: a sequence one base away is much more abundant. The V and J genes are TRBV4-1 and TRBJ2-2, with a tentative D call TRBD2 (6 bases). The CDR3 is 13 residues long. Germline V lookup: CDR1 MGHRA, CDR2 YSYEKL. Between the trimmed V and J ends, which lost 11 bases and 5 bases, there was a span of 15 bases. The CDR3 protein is CASRGLKTGELFF. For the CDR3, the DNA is TGCGCCTCACGGGGACTCAAGACCGGGGAGCTGTTTTTT.

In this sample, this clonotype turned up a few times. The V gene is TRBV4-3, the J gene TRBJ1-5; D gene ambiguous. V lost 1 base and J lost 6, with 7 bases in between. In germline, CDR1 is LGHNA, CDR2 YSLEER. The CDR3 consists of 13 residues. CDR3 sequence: CASSQVGGQPQHF. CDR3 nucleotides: TGCGCCAGCAGCCAAGTCGGAGGTCAGCCCCAGCATTTT.

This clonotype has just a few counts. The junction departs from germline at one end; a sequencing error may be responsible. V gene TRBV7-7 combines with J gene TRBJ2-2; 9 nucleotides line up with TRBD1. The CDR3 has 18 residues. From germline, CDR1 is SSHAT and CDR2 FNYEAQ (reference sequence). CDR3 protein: CASSAGVRTGDSTGELFF. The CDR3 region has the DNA TGTGCTAGCAGCGCAGGCGTTAGGACAGGGGACTCCACCGGGGAGCTGTTTTTT.

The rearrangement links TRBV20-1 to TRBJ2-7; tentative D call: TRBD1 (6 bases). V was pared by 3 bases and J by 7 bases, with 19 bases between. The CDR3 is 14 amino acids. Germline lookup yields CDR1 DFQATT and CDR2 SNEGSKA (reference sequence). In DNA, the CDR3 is TGCAGTGCTAGTTACGTCAGAGCAGGGGAGGAGCAGTACTTC. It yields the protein CSASYVRAGEEQYF.

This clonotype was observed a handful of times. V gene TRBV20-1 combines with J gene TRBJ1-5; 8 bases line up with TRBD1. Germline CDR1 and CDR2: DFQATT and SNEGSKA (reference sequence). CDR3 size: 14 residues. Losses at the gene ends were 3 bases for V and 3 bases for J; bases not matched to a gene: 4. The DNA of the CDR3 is TGCAGTGCTAGCCAGACAGGGGACAATCAGCCCCAGCATTTT. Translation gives CSASQTGDNQPQHF.

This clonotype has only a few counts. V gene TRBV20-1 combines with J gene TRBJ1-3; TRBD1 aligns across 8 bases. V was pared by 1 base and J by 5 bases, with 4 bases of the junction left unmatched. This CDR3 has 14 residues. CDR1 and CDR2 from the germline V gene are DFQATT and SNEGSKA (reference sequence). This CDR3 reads CSARGQGARNTIYF. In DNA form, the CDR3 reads TGCAGTGCTAGAGGCCAGGGGGCGAGAAACACCATATATTTT.